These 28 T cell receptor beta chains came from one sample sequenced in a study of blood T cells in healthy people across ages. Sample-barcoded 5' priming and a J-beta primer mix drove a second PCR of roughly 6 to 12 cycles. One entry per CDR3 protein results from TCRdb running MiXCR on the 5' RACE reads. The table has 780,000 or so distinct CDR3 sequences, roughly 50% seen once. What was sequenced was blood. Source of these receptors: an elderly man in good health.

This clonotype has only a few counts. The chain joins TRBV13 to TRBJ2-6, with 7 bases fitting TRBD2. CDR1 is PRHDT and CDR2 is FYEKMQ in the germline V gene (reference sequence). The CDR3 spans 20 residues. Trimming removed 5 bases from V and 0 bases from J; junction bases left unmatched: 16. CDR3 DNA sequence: TGTGCCAGCAGCCCCCTGAGGCTAGCGGTTCTTACCTCTGGGGCCAACGTCCTGACTTTC. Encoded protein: CASSPLRLAVLTSGANVLTF.

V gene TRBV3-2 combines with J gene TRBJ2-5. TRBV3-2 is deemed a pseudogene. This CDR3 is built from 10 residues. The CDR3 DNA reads TGTGCCAGGACACCGGAGACCCAGTACTTC. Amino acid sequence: CARTPETQYF.

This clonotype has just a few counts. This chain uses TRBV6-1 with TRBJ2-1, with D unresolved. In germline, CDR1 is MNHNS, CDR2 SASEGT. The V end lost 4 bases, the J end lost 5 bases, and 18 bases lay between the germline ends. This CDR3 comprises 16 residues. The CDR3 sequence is CASSGSFGFDNNEQFF. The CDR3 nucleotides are TGTGCCAGCAGTGGATCGTTCGGGTTCGACAACAATGAGCAGTTCTTC.

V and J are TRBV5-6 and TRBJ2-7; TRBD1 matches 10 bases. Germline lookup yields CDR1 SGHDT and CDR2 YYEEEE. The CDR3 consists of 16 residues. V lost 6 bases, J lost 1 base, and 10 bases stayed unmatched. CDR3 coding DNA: TGTGCCAGCACCCCGTTCGGGACAGGGGATTCCTACGAGCAGTACTTC. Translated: CASTPFGTGDSYEQYF.

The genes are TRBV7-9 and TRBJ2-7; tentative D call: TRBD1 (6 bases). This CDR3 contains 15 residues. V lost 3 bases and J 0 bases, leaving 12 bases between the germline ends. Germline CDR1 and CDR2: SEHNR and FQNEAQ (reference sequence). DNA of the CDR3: TGTGCCAGCAGCTTTCCGGACAGCAGCTCCTACGAGCAGTACTTC. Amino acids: CASSFPDSSSYEQYF.

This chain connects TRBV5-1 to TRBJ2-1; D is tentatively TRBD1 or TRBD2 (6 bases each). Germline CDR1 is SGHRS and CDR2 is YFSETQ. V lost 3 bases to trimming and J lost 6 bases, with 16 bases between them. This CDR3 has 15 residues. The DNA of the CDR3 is TGCGCCAGCAGCTATACTGGCGGGACACGCAATGAGCAGTTCTTC. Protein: CASSYTGGTRNEQFF.

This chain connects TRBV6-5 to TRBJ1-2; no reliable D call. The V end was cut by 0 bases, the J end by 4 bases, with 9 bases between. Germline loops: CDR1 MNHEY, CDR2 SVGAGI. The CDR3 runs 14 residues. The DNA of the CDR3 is TGTGCCAGCAGTTACTCGTCCCGGGGCTATGGCTACACCTTC. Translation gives CASSYSSRGYGYTF.

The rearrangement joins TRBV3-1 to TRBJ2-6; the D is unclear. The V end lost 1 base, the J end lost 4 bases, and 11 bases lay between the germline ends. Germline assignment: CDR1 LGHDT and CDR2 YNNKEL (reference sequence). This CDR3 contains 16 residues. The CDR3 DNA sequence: TGTGCCAGCAGCCAAGGATCGGGTTCCGGGGCCAACGTCCTGACTTTC. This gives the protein CASSQGSGSGANVLTF.

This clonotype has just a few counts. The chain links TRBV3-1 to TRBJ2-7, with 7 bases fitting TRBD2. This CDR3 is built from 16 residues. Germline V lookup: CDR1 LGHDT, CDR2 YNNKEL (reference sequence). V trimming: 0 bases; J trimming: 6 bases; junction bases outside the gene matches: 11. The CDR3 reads CASSQDRAGEHSEQYF. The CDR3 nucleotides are TGTGCCAGCAGCCAAGATCGGGCGGGAGAGCACAGCGAGCAGTACTTC.

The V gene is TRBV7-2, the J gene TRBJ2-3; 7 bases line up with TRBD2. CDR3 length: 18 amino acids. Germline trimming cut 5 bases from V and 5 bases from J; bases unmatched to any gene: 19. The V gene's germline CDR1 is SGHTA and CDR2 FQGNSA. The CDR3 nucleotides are TGTGCCAGCAGCCCGACCCCTTGGATGGGAGGGCCAATAGATACGCAGTATTTT. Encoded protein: CASSPTPWMGGPIDTQYF.

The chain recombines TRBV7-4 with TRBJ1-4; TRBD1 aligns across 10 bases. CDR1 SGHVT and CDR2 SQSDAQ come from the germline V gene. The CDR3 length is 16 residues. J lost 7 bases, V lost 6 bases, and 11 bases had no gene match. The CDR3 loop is CASRPQDRGDFEKLFF. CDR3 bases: TGTGCCAGCAGGCCCCAGGACAGGGGGGATTTTGAAAAACTGTTTTTT.

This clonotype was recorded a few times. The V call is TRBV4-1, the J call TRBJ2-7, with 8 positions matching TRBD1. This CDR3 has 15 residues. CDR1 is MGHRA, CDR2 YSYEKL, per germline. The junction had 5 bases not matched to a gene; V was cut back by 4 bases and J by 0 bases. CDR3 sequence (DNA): TGCGCCAGCAGCCTAGGACAGGGCGGCTCCTACGAGCAGTACTTC. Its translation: CASSLGQGGSYEQYF.

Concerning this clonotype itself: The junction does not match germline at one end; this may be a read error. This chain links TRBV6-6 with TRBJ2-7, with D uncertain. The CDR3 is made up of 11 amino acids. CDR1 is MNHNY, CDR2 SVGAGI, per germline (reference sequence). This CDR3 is CASNYFLEQYF. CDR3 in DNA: TGTGCCAGCAATTACTTTCTCGAGCAGTACTTC.

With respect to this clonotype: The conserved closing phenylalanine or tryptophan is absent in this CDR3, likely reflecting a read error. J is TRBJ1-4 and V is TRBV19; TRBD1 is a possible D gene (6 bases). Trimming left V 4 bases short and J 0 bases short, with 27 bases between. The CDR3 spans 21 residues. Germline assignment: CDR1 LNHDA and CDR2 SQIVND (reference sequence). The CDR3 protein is CASSNHPSDSRFRATNEKLFI. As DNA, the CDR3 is TGTGCCAGTAGTAATCATCCGTCGGACAGCCGGTTTAGGGCAACTAATGAAAAACTGTTTATT.

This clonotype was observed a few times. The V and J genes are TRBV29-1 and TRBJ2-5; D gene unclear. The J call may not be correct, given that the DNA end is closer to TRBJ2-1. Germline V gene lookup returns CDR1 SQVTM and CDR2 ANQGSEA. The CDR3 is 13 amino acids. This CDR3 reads CSVIHPAQETQFF. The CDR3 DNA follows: TGCAGCGTTATCCACCCAGCTCAAGAGACCCAGTTCTTC.

The CDR3 DNA follows: TGTGCCTGGATCTCCGGCAGGGAGCACAGAGACGCGTATTTT. Protein product: CAWISGREHRDAYF. The chain is built from TRBV30 and TRBJ2-3; either TRBD1 or TRBD2 may fit D (5 bases each). Trimming cost V 4 bases and J 14 bases, with 25 bases left between them. The germline gives CDR1 GTSNPN, CDR2 SVGIG (reference sequence). This CDR3 is built from 14 residues.

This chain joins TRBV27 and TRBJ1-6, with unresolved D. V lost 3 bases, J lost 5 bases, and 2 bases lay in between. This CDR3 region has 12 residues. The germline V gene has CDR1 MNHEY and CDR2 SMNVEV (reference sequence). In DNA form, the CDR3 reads TGTGCCAGCAGTTTTGATAATTCACCCCTCCACTTT. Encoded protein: CASSFDNSPLHF.

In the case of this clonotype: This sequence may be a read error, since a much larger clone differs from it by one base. The CDR3, as DNA: TGTGTCAGCGGCGGACTAGCGGGAGTTGGGTACGAGCAGTACTTC. Its translation is CVSGGLAGVGYEQYF. The V gene is TRBV6-2 or TRBV6-3, the J gene TRBJ2-7, with 13 nucleotides matching TRBD2. This CDR3 spans 15 amino acids. Germline CDR1 is MNHEY and CDR2 is SVGEGT.

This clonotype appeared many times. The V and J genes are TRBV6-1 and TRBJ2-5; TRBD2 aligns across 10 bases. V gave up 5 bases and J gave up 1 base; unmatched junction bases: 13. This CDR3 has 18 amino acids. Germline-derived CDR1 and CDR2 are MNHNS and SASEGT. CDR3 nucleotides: TGTGCCAGCAGTCCTCTCGTGGCTAGCGGGAGTCCCCAAGAGACCCAGTACTTC. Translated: CASSPLVASGSPQETQYF.

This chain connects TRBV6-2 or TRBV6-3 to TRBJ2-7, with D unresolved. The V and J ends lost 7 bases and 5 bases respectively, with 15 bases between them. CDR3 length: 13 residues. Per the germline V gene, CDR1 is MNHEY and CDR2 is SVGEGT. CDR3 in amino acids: CASTIASRNEQYF. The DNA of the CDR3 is TGTGCCAGCACGATCGCCAGTAGAAACGAGCAGTACTTC.

The CDR3 DNA is TGTGCCAGCAGCTCGTCGGGACAGGGAGCATATTCACCCCTCCACTTT. Protein sequence: CASSSSGQGAYSPLHF. The V and J genes are TRBV5-6 and TRBJ1-6, with 9 bases that match TRBD1. The trim removed 3 bases at V and 8 bases at J, leaving 9 bases unmatched. Germline V gene lookup returns CDR1 SGHDT and CDR2 YYEEEE. The CDR3 covers 16 residues. The whole variable domain, remainder taken from reference TRBV5-6 and TRBJ1-6, is DAGVTQSPTHLIKTRGQQVTLRCSPKSGHDTVSWYQQALGQGPQFIFQYYEEEERQRGNFPDRFSGHQFPNYSSELNVNALLLGDSALYLCASSSSGQGAYSPLHFGNGTRLTVT.

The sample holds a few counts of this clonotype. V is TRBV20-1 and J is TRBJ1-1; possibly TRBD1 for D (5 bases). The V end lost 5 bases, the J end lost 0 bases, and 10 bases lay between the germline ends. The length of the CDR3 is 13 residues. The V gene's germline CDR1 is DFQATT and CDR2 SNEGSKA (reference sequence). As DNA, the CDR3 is TGCAGTGCTGGCCCGGACATGAACACTGAAGCTTTCTTT. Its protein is CSAGPDMNTEAFF.

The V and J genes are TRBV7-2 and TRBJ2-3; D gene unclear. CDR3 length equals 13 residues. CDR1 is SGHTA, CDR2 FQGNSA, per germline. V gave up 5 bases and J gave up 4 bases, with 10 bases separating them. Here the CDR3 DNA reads TGTGCCAGCAGCCGTACGGGCGCAGATACGCAGTATTTT. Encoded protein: CASSRTGADTQYF.

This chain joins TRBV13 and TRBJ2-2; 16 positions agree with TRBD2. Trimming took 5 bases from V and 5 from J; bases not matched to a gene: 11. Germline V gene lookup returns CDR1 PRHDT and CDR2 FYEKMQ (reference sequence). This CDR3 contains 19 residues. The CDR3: CASSPGLAGGPRRTGELFF. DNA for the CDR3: TGTGCCAGCAGCCCGGGACTAGCGGGAGGGCCCCGTCGAACCGGGGAGCTGTTTTTT.

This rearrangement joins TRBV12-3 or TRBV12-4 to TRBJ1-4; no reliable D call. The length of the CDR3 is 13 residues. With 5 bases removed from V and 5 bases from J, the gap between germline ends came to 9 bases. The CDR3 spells CASSVQSNEKLFF. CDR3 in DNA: TGTGCCAGCAGTGTACAAAGCAATGAAAAACTGTTTTTT.

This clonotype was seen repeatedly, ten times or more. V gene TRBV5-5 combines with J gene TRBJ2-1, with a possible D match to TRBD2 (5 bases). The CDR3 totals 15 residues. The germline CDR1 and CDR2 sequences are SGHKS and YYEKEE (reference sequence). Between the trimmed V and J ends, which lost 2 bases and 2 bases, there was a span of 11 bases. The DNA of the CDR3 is TGTGCCAGCAGCTTAGCCAGCGGAGCCTACAATGAGCAGTTCTTC. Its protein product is CASSLASGAYNEQFF. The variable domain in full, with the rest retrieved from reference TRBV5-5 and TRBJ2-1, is DAGVTQSPTHLIKTRGQQVTLRCSPISGHKSVSWYQQVLGQGPQFIFQYYEKEERGRGNFPDRFSARQFPNYSSELNVNALLLGDSALYLCASSLASGAYNEQFFGPGTRLTVL.

Here the CDR3 reads CASSYSAQEAFF. DNA of the CDR3: TGTGCCAGCAGTTACTCGGCCCAAGAAGCTTTCTTT. The chain recombines TRBV6-6 with TRBJ1-1; no definite D call. The CDR3 length is 12 residues. Germline V gene sequence: CDR1 MNHNY, CDR2 SVGAGI (reference sequence). V gave up 0 bases and J gave up 8 bases, with 7 bases separating them.

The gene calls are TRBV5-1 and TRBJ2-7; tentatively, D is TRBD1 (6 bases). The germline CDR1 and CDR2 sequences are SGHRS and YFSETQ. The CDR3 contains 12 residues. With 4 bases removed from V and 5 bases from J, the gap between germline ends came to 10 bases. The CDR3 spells CASSAAGDEQYF. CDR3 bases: TGCGCCAGCAGCGCGGCAGGGGACGAGCAGTACTTC.